These T cell receptor beta chains were read from a single sample in a study of technical replicates of blood from a few donors. Sequenced by immunoSEQ multiplex PCR; TCRdb stores in-frame clones only, minus some. Among under 85,000 clones listed, under 98% were seen once. Material for sequencing was T cells isolated from PBMCs. Every receptor here comes from a human donor in good health. Each CDR3 is given with its conserved first and last residue. A D gene is named only where the DNA matches it firmly. Part of the rows lack a size; the others show once, few, many or a class for expanded clones.

>TRBJ2-1|.|TRBV5-4|TRBD2
CASSLELAGVTDEQFF
TGTGCCAGCAGCTTGGAGCTAGCGGGAGTTACCGATGAGCAGTTCTTC
>TRBJ1-1|.|TRBV9|.
CASSVGPFTTEAFF
TGTGCCAGCAGCGTAGGCCCCTTTACTACTGAAGCTTTCTTT
>TRBJ1-4|.|TRBV19|.
CASSPGLNEKLFF
TGTGCCAGTAGTCCTGGACTGAATGAAAAACTGTTTTTT
>TRBJ1-2|.|TRBV7-9|TRBD1
CASGTGEIYGYTF
TGTGCCAGCGGGACAGGGGAAATCTATGGCTACACCTTC
>TRBJ2-7|.|TRBV29-1|.
CSVEVGGYEQYF
TGCAGCGTTGAAGTAGGGGGCTACGAGCAGTACTTC
>TRBJ1-2|.|TRBV30|TRBD1
CAWTRGYSGYTF
TGTGCCTGGACCAGGGGGTACTCTGGCTACACCTTC
>TRBJ2-3|.|TRBV27|.
CASSLQYPSTDTQYF
TGTGCCAGCAGTTTACAGTACCCTAGCACAGATACGCAGTATTTT
>TRBJ2-7|few|TRBV19|.
CASSPSGSGRYYEQYF
TGTGCCAGTAGTCCATCTGGGAGTGGTCGGTATTACGAGCAGTACTTC
>TRBJ1-1|.|TRBV6-6|TRBD1
CATKDRDTEAFF
TGTGCCACCAAGGACAGGGACACTGAAGCTTTCTTT
>TRBJ2-7|once|TRBV7-9|TRBD2
CASRASGSLSYEQYF
TGTGCCAGCAGAGCTAGCGGGAGCCTCTCCTACGAGCAGTACTTC
>TRBJ2-3|.|TRBV29-1|TRBD2
CSVGAGGPDTQYF
TGCAGCGTTGGTGCGGGAGGGCCGGATACGCAGTATTTT
>TRBJ2-2|.|TRBV4-1|TRBD2
CASSQDRREGQAGELFF
TGCGCCAGCAGCCAAGATAGGAGGGAGGGCCAAGCCGGGGAGCTGTTTTTT
>TRBJ2-7|.|TRBV30|TRBD2
CAWSVGTSETYEQYF
TGTGCCTGGAGTGTCGGGACTAGCGAGACCTACGAGCAGTACTTC
>TRBJ1-2|.|TRBV7-8|TRBD1
CASSLDNRGPDGYTF
TGTGCCAGCAGCTTAGATAACAGGGGGCCAGATGGCTACACCTTC
>TRBJ2-7|.|TRBV20-1|.
CSAWTEGEQYF
TGCAGTGCGTGGACAGAGGGCGAGCAGTACTTC
>TRBJ1-5|.|TRBV13|.
CASSLGNINQPQHF
TGTGCCAGCAGCTTAGGGAACATCAATCAGCCCCAGCATTTT
>TRBJ1-3|.|TRBV28|.
CASRLTTGNTIYF
TGTGCCAGCAGGTTAACAACTGGAAACACCATATATTTT
>TRBJ2-1|.|TRBV11-2|.
CASSLSVGQIGNEQFF
TGTGCCAGCAGCTTATCCGTCGGACAGATAGGGAATGAGCAGTTCTTC
>TRBJ2-1|.|TRBV2|.
CASSTRESSYNEQFF
TGTGCCAGCTCTACCCGGGAGAGCTCCTACAATGAGCAGTTCTTC
>TRBJ2-7|.|TRBV11-2|.
CASSLAGSFSYEQYF
TGTGCCAGCAGCTTAGCCGGGTCCTTCTCCTACGAGCAGTACTTC
>TRBJ1-1|once|TRBV11-2|.
CASSRLSFNTEAFF
TGTGCCAGCAGCCGCCTATCGTTTAACACTGAAGCTTTCTTT
>TRBJ2-7|.|TRBV5-6|TRBD1
CASSLGGTAQTYEQYF
TGTGCCAGCAGCTTGGGAGGGACAGCCCAAACCTACGAGCAGTACTTC
>TRBJ2-7|.|TRBV7-3|.
CASSLSPGQIYEQYF
TGTGCCAGCAGCCTATCTCCGGGACAAATTTACGAGCAGTACTTC
>TRBJ1-5|.|TRBV27|TRBD1
CASSSGQGWNQPQHF
TGTGCCAGCAGTTCCGGACAGGGGTGGAATCAGCCCCAGCATTTT
>TRBJ1-1|.|TRBV5-1|.
CASSLRRNTEAFF
TGCGCCAGCAGCCTCAGAAGGAACACTGAAGCTTTCTTT
>TRBJ1-2|.|TRBV2|.
CASSESRGAYGYTF
TGTGCCAGCAGTGAAAGTCGCGGGGCTTATGGCTACACCTTC
>TRBJ2-1|.|TRBV30|.
CAWCPGLNNEQFF
TGTGCCTGGTGCCCGGGACTCAACAATGAGCAGTTCTTC
>TRBJ2-7|.|TRBV5-1|TRBD2
CASSFLAGEVREQYF
TGCGCCAGCAGCTTTCTAGCGGGAGAAGTTAGGGAGCAGTACTTC
>TRBJ2-2|.|TRBV5-1|TRBD1
CASSFRQGNTGELFF
TGCGCCAGCAGCTTCCGACAGGGAAATACCGGGGAGCTGTTTTTT
>TRBJ2-5|once|TRBV28|.
CASSLSGRFQETQYF
TGTGCCAGCAGTTTAAGTGGGAGGTTCCAAGAGACCCAGTACTTC
>TRBJ2-7|.|TRBV28|.
CASSYSYEQYF
TGTGCCAGCAGCTACAGCTACGAGCAGTACTTC
>TRBJ2-1|.|TRBV13|TRBD1
CASSLAGGIDEQFF
TGTGCCAGCAGCTTGGCAGGGGGTATCGATGAGCAGTTCTTC
>TRBJ2-2|.|TRBV6-5|.
CASSYSIGELFF
TGTGCCAGCAGTTACTCCATTGGGGAGCTGTTTTTT
>TRBJ1-1|.|TRBV7-6|.
CASSTLEGTEAFF
TGTGCCAGCAGCACCCTGGAGGGCACTGAAGCTTTCTTT
>TRBJ2-7|.|TRBV6-5|TRBD2
CASSDGLVREQYF
TGTGCCAGCAGTGACGGACTAGTCCGCGAGCAGTACTTC
>TRBJ1-4|.|TRBV2|TRBD1
CASSTQGPATNEKLFF
TGTGCCAGCAGTACACAGGGGCCCGCAACTAATGAAAAACTGTTTTTT
>TRBJ2-7|.|TRBV4-2|TRBD2
CASSQEGQLANYEQYF
TGTGCCAGCAGCCAAGAAGGGCAACTAGCGAACTACGAGCAGTACTTC
>TRBJ2-1|.|TRBV27|.
CASSLSGGPYNEQFF
TGTGCCAGCAGTTTAAGTGGAGGGCCCTACAATGAGCAGTTCTTC
>TRBJ2-7|.|TRBV9|TRBD2
CASSPQAGGNHEQYF
TGTGCCAGCAGCCCCCAAGCGGGAGGGAACCACGAGCAGTACTTC
>TRBJ2-2|.|TRBV18|TRBD1
CASSSNQGQANTGELFF
TGTGCCAGCTCATCTAACCAGGGACAGGCGAACACCGGGGAGCTGTTTTTT
>TRBJ1-1|.|TRBV4-2|TRBD1
CASSQEGEGARAFF
TGTGCCAGCAGCCAAGAGGGAGAGGGGGCGCGAGCTTTCTTT
>TRBJ2-7|.|TRBV11-3|TRBD1
CASSPLGQGHEQYF
TGTGCCAGCAGTCCCTTGGGACAGGGCCACGAGCAGTACTTC
>TRBJ2-3|.|TRBV7-9|.
CASSFVFARDHTDTQYF
TGTGCCAGCAGCTTTGTATTTGCGAGGGATCACACAGATACGCAGTATTTT
>TRBJ2-7|.|TRBV6-1|TRBD2
CASSEPTSDYYEQYF
TGTGCCAGCAGTGAACCGACTAGCGACTACTACGAGCAGTACTTC
>TRBJ2-6|once|TRBV4-2|.
CASSQDTSSGANVLTF
TGTGCCAGCAGCCAAGACACCAGCTCTGGGGCCAACGTCCTGACTTTC
>TRBJ1-3|.|TRBV4-3|.
CASSQGGLSGNTIYF
TGCGCCAGCAGCCAAGGTGGCCTCTCTGGAAACACCATATATTTT
>TRBJ1-5|.|TRBV29-1|TRBD1
CSVEVVPRQGKFPVLGNQPQHF
TGCAGCGTTGAGGTCGTCCCTAGACAGGGGAAATTCCCGGTGTTGGGCAATCAGCCCCAGCATTTT
>TRBJ1-1|.|TRBV18|.
CASSPVGEEAFF
TGTGCCAGCTCACCTGTAGGGGAAGAAGCTTTCTTT
>TRBJ2-1|once|TRBV30|TRBD2
CAWVGSSGTYNEQFF
TGTGCCTGGGTAGGGTCTAGCGGTACTTACAATGAGCAGTTCTTC
>TRBJ1-2|.|TRBV9|.
CASSAPTLRAGRSNYGYTF
TGTGCCAGCAGCGCCCCCACTCTCCGGGCGGGCAGGTCTAACTATGGCTACACCTTC
>TRBJ2-3|.|TRBV7-9|.
CASSFWEAVDTQYF
TGTGCCAGCTCCTTTTGGGAAGCGGTAGATACGCAGTATTTT
>TRBJ1-1|.|TRBV28|TRBD1
CASRPPTGSNTEAFF
TGTGCCAGCAGACCACCGACAGGGTCTAACACTGAAGCTTTCTTT
>TRBJ2-1|.|TRBV6-5|.
CASRLYDEQFF
TGTGCCAGCAGACTTTACGATGAGCAGTTCTTC